Listed below are T cell receptor beta chains from one sample, sequenced in a study of OX40 agonist ivuxolimab in advanced cancers. Clones were sequenced by immunoSEQ multiplex PCR, and TCRdb holds only the in-frame ones, with some missing. This table has about 33,000 clones, approximately 84% appearing once. Sample: CD4+ or CD8+ T cells sorted from blood, taken in a trial of the OX40 agonist ivuxolimab. These receptors originate from an adult with an advanced solid tumor such as melanoma, head and neck, liver or kidney cancer. Each CDR3 is given with its conserved first and last residue. A D gene is named only where the DNA matches it firmly. Clone sizes are given selectively: once, few, many, or a class where the clone is expanded.

D gene: TRBD1; V gene: TRBV4-1; clone size: .; J gene: TRBJ2-4; CDR3 DNA: TGCGCCAGCAGCCAAGATAGGGGGACAGGGTTAGCCATTCAGTACTTC; CDR3 protein: CASSQDRGTGLAIQYF
D gene: .; V gene: TRBV5-1; clone size: once; J gene: TRBJ2-1; CDR3 DNA: TGCGCCAGCAGCTTGGGAGGGCCATACAATGAGCAGTTCTTC; CDR3 protein: CASSLGGPYNEQFF
D gene: .; V gene: TRBV5-4; clone size: .; J gene: TRBJ2-7; CDR3 DNA: TGTGCCAGCAGCTCCGGGACTTCCTACGAGCAGTACTTC; CDR3 protein: CASSSGTSYEQYF
D gene: .; V gene: TRBV4-3; clone size: .; J gene: TRBJ1-3; CDR3 DNA: TGCGCCAGCAGCCAAGGAAACACCATATATTTT; CDR3 protein: CASSQGNTIYF
D gene: TRBD1; V gene: TRBV30; clone size: once; J gene: TRBJ2-7; CDR3 DNA: TGTGCCTTATCCGGGACAGGGGACGAGCAGTACTTC; CDR3 protein: CALSGTGDEQYF
D gene: .; V gene: TRBV13; clone size: .; J gene: TRBJ2-3; CDR3 DNA: TGTGCCAGCAGTCCCAGGGAGGGGGGGAACACAGATACGCAGTATTTT; CDR3 protein: CASSPREGGNTDTQYF
D gene: TRBD1; V gene: TRBV19; clone size: .; J gene: TRBJ1-1; CDR3 DNA: TGTGCCAGTAGTATCAGGGGGTCAGATACAACATATCCATGGTCGACTGAAGCTTTCTTT; CDR3 protein: CASSIRGSDTTYPWSTEAFF
D gene: .; V gene: TRBV13; clone size: .; J gene: TRBJ1-4; CDR3 DNA: TGTGCCAGCAGCTTAACGGGGGAGGGACATAATGAAAAACTGTTTTTT; CDR3 protein: CASSLTGEGHNEKLFF
D gene: .; V gene: TRBV5-4; clone size: .; J gene: TRBJ1-5; CDR3 DNA: TGTGCCAGCAGCTTTGGCAGCAATCAGCCCCAGCATTTT; CDR3 protein: CASSFGSNQPQHF
D gene: TRBD2; V gene: TRBV4-1; clone size: .; J gene: TRBJ2-3; CDR3 DNA: TGCGCCAGCAGCCAAGAACGCCGGGGGGGCACAGATACGCAGTATTTT; CDR3 protein: CASSQERRGGTDTQYF
D gene: TRBD2; V gene: TRBV6-1; clone size: .; J gene: TRBJ2-7; CDR3 DNA: TGTGCCAGCAGTGCTCCCCTGGGGGGACTAGCGGGGGGAGGCGCCTACGAGCAGTACTTC; CDR3 protein: CASSAPLGGLAGGGAYEQYF
D gene: .; V gene: TRBV6-4; clone size: once; J gene: TRBJ2-3; CDR3 DNA: TGTGCCAGCAGTGAAATGGGGACTAGCACAGATACGCAGTATTTT; CDR3 protein: CASSEMGTSTDTQYF
D gene: TRBD1; V gene: TRBV27; clone size: once; J gene: TRBJ1-2; CDR3 DNA: TGTGCCAGCAGATCCGGGACAGGAGGGGGCTACACCTTC; CDR3 protein: CASRSGTGGGYTF
D gene: .; V gene: TRBV5-6; clone size: .; J gene: TRBJ2-3; CDR3 DNA: TGTGCCAGCAGCCCGGATAGGGGGGCTGGCACAGATACGCAGTATTTT; CDR3 protein: CASSPDRGAGTDTQYF
D gene: .; V gene: TRBV7-3; clone size: .; J gene: TRBJ2-3; CDR3 DNA: TGTGCCAGCAGCCTCAAGGCTTCAGATACGCAGTATTTT; CDR3 protein: CASSLKASDTQYF
D gene: .; V gene: TRBV23-1; clone size: .; J gene: TRBJ1-2; CDR3 DNA: TGCGCCAGCAGTCAATCCACGCGGGGAGAGAGGGATGGCTACACCTTC; CDR3 protein: CASSQSTRGERDGYTF
D gene: TRBD2; V gene: TRBV27; clone size: .; J gene: TRBJ2-5; CDR3 DNA: TGTGCCAGCAGTTTATCTGTCCCAGGACGGGGGGAAGAGACCCAGTACTTC; CDR3 protein: CASSLSVPGRGEETQYF
D gene: .; V gene: TRBV5-4; clone size: .; J gene: TRBJ2-3; CDR3 DNA: TGTGCCAGCAACGAGGCGGATACGCAGTATTTT; CDR3 protein: CASNEADTQYF
D gene: TRBD2; V gene: TRBV9; clone size: .; J gene: TRBJ2-1; CDR3 DNA: TGTGCCAGCAGCGTATCCACTAGCGGGGGAAACTACAATGAGCAGTTCTTC; CDR3 protein: CASSVSTSGGNYNEQFF
D gene: .; V gene: TRBV4-1; clone size: .; J gene: TRBJ2-1; CDR3 DNA: TGCGCCAGCAGCCAAGAGGTGGGGGGTTACAATGAGCAGTTCTTC; CDR3 protein: CASSQEVGGYNEQFF
D gene: .; V gene: TRBV7-6; clone size: .; J gene: TRBJ2-5; CDR3 DNA: TGTGCCAGCAGCTTAGCAAGCCCCGGGTGGACCCAGTACTTC; CDR3 protein: CASSLASPGWTQYF
D gene: TRBD2; V gene: TRBV27; clone size: once; J gene: TRBJ2-6; CDR3 DNA: TGTGCCAGCTCGGTGTTAGCGGGAGTATCTGGGGCCAACGTCCTGACTTTC; CDR3 protein: CASSVLAGVSGANVLTF
D gene: TRBD1; V gene: TRBV9; clone size: .; J gene: TRBJ1-1; CDR3 DNA: TGTGCCAGCAGCACTCGGGGGACAGGGAACACTGAAGCTTTCTTT; CDR3 protein: CASSTRGTGNTEAFF
D gene: TRBD1; V gene: TRBV30; clone size: once; J gene: TRBJ2-6; CDR3 DNA: TGTGCCTGGAGAGGGACAGGGCACTCTGGGGCCAACGTCCTGACTTTC; CDR3 protein: CAWRGTGHSGANVLTF
D gene: TRBD2; V gene: TRBV6-4; clone size: .; J gene: TRBJ2-1; CDR3 DNA: TGTGCCAGCGGACTAGCGGGAGGCTCCTACAATGAGCAGTTCTTC; CDR3 protein: CASGLAGGSYNEQFF
D gene: .; V gene: TRBV27; clone size: .; J gene: TRBJ1-1; CDR3 DNA: TGTGCCAGCGGTAGGGCGCTGAACACTGAAGCTTTCTTT; CDR3 protein: CASGRALNTEAFF
D gene: .; V gene: TRBV2; clone size: once; J gene: TRBJ2-7; CDR3 DNA: TGTGCCAGCAGGGGCAGGGAGTCGTACGAGCAGTACTTC; CDR3 protein: CASRGRESYEQYF
D gene: .; V gene: TRBV4-1; clone size: medium-sized; J gene: TRBJ1-2; CDR3 DNA: TGCGCCAGCAGCCAAGGGTGGGGTGAGGTTGGCTACACCTTC; CDR3 protein: CASSQGWGEVGYTF
D gene: .; V gene: TRBV7-9; clone size: .; J gene: TRBJ1-1; CDR3 DNA: TGTGCCAGCAGCTTAGGTTCCCCTTTAACTGAAGCTTTCTTT; CDR3 protein: CASSLGSPLTEAFF
D gene: TRBD2; V gene: TRBV27; clone size: .; J gene: TRBJ2-3; CDR3 DNA: TGTGCCAGCAGTATCCGAGCGGGAGGGAATACAGATACGCAGTATTTT; CDR3 protein: CASSIRAGGNTDTQYF
D gene: .; V gene: TRBV28; clone size: few; J gene: TRBJ2-2; CDR3 DNA: TGTGCCAGCAGTTTATGGACATCTACTACCGGGGAGCTGTTTTTT; CDR3 protein: CASSLWTSTTGELFF
D gene: .; V gene: TRBV6-1; clone size: .; J gene: TRBJ1-5; CDR3 DNA: TGTGCCAGCAGTGAAGGTGGGACATCGATTAGCAATCAGCCCCAGCATTTT; CDR3 protein: CASSEGGTSISNQPQHF
D gene: TRBD1; V gene: TRBV19; clone size: .; J gene: TRBJ1-2; CDR3 DNA: TGTGCCAGTAGTTTCTACCGGGACAGGCCGTATGGCTACACCTTC; CDR3 protein: CASSFYRDRPYGYTF
D gene: .; V gene: TRBV5-1; clone size: .; J gene: TRBJ2-1; CDR3 DNA: TGCGCCAGCAGCCTCCCCGGGATCAATGAGCAGTTCTTC; CDR3 protein: CASSLPGINEQFF
D gene: .; V gene: TRBV6-5; clone size: .; J gene: TRBJ2-7; CDR3 DNA: TGTGCCAGCAGTTACTCTTACCCGACCTACGAGCAGTACTTC; CDR3 protein: CASSYSYPTYEQYF
D gene: .; V gene: TRBV4-3; clone size: .; J gene: TRBJ2-5; CDR3 DNA: TGCGCCAGCAGCCTAACCGCGGCGGGACAAGAGACCCAGTACTTC; CDR3 protein: CASSLTAAGQETQYF
D gene: TRBD1; V gene: TRBV5-6; clone size: .; J gene: TRBJ2-1; CDR3 DNA: TGTGCCAGCAGCTTGGGGACAGGGGCTTACAATGAGCAGTTCTTC; CDR3 protein: CASSLGTGAYNEQFF
D gene: TRBD2; V gene: TRBV6-5; clone size: .; J gene: TRBJ2-3; CDR3 DNA: TGTGCCAGCAGTTACTTTGCGGGAGGCAGCACAGATACGCAGTATTTT; CDR3 protein: CASSYFAGGSTDTQYF
D gene: .; V gene: TRBV5-5; clone size: .; J gene: TRBJ2-7; CDR3 DNA: TGTGCCAGCAGCTTGGGGGGCATCCTCGAGCAGTACTTC; CDR3 protein: CASSLGGILEQYF
D gene: .; V gene: TRBV4-3; clone size: .; J gene: TRBJ2-5; CDR3 DNA: TGCGCCAGCAGCCACCTACAGGGTTGGGGAAAGACCCAGTACTTC; CDR3 protein: CASSHLQGWGKTQYF
D gene: .; V gene: TRBV7-2; clone size: once; J gene: TRBJ2-7; CDR3 DNA: TGTGCCAGCAGCTCCAAGGAGGGCCACTACGAGCAGTACTTC; CDR3 protein: CASSSKEGHYEQYF
D gene: .; V gene: TRBV19; clone size: .; J gene: TRBJ1-5; CDR3 DNA: TGTGCCAGTAGTATAGGACTGGGCGGGAATCAGCCCCAGCATTTT; CDR3 protein: CASSIGLGGNQPQHF
D gene: TRBD1; V gene: TRBV27; clone size: .; J gene: TRBJ2-1; CDR3 DNA: TGTGCCAGTTGTACAGGGGGGACTGAGCAGTTCTTC; CDR3 protein: CASCTGGTEQFF
D gene: .; V gene: TRBV19; clone size: .; J gene: TRBJ1-6; CDR3 DNA: TGTGCCAGTAGGATGCTTCCCAATAATTCACCCCTCCACTTT; CDR3 protein: CASRMLPNNSPLHF
D gene: .; V gene: TRBV19; clone size: .; J gene: TRBJ2-7; CDR3 DNA: TGTGCCAGTAGTATAGTTCCCACCGGGGAGCAGTACTTC; CDR3 protein: CASSIVPTGEQYF
D gene: TRBD1; V gene: TRBV7-7; clone size: .; J gene: TRBJ2-5; CDR3 DNA: TGTGCCAGCAGCCCGAGGGGACAGGGAAGGGAGACCCAGTACTTC; CDR3 protein: CASSPRGQGRETQYF
D gene: TRBD1; V gene: TRBV28; clone size: few; J gene: TRBJ1-2; CDR3 DNA: TGTGCCAGCACTAGGACAGGGGACCCAAATGGCTACACCTTC; CDR3 protein: CASTRTGDPNGYTF
D gene: TRBD1; V gene: TRBV2; clone size: .; J gene: TRBJ1-5; CDR3 DNA: TGTGCCAGCAGTGAAAAGGGACAGTATCAGCCCCAGCATTTT; CDR3 protein: CASSEKGQYQPQHF
D gene: .; V gene: TRBV27; clone size: .; J gene: TRBJ2-2; CDR3 DNA: TGTGCCAGCAGTTTATGGGGCAGGGTGAAGGCCGGGGAGCTGTTTTTT; CDR3 protein: CASSLWGRVKAGELFF
D gene: .; V gene: TRBV5-6; clone size: few; J gene: TRBJ2-1; CDR3 DNA: TGTGCCAGCAGCCCGGCCCGCGGCGGTAAATCCTACAATGAGCAGTTCTTC; CDR3 protein: CASSPARGGKSYNEQFF
D gene: .; V gene: TRBV7-9; clone size: .; J gene: TRBJ2-1; CDR3 DNA: TGTGCCAGCAGCTTAGAGACAGGTTCTTACAATGAGCAGTTCTTC; CDR3 protein: CASSLETGSYNEQFF
D gene: .; V gene: TRBV5-4; clone size: once; J gene: TRBJ1-6; CDR3 DNA: TGTGCCAGCAGCGAGGTGACAGCAGAGTCACCCCTCCACTTT; CDR3 protein: CASSEVTAESPLHF
D gene: .; V gene: TRBV2; clone size: medium-sized; J gene: TRBJ2-7; CDR3 DNA: TGTGCCAGCAGTGAACGGCCGGACGAGCAGTACTTC; CDR3 protein: CASSERPDEQYF
D gene: .; V gene: TRBV5-8; clone size: .; J gene: TRBJ2-7; CDR3 DNA: TGCGCCAGCAGCCAAGAGCCGGCTAGCTCCTACGAGCAGTACTTC; CDR3 protein: CASSQEPASSYEQYF
D gene: TRBD1; V gene: TRBV7-9; clone size: .; J gene: TRBJ2-5; CDR3 DNA: TGTGCCAGCAGCCCCGGGACAGCTCTCCAAGAGACCCAGTACTTC; CDR3 protein: CASSPGTALQETQYF
D gene: TRBD2; V gene: TRBV6-5; clone size: .; J gene: TRBJ2-3; CDR3 DNA: TGTGCCAGCAGTCCCCTAGCGGGGAGCACAGATACGCAGTATTTT; CDR3 protein: CASSPLAGSTDTQYF
D gene: .; V gene: TRBV6-1; clone size: .; J gene: TRBJ1-2; CDR3 DNA: TGTGCCAGCAGTGAGTACCCCGGGGACCACGGAGGCTACACCTTC; CDR3 protein: CASSEYPGDHGGYTF
D gene: TRBD2; V gene: TRBV19; clone size: .; J gene: TRBJ2-3; CDR3 DNA: TGTGCCAGTAGTATACCTAGCGGTAGGGAGGATACGCAGTATTTT; CDR3 protein: CASSIPSGREDTQYF
D gene: TRBD1; V gene: TRBV27; clone size: .; J gene: TRBJ2-4; CDR3 DNA: TGTGCCAGCAGTTTAGGGACAGGGAGGGACATTCAGTACTTC; CDR3 protein: CASSLGTGRDIQYF